This note documents a single T cell receptor (beta chain) sequence. Its antigen is as yet unknown. The CDR3 loop spans 14 amino acids. Trimming removed 5 bases at V and 3 bases at J, with 16 bases between. From germline, CDR1 is GTSNPN and CDR2 SVGIG (reference sequence). Running of the assay took place at deep level. Genomic DNA belonging to each subset was distributed in equal measure over several immunoSEQ plates. Measured with immunoSEQ multiplex PCR; TCRdb has only the in-frame clones, and not every one. The sample lists fewer than 3 million clones; 85% to 95% were seen once. The record originates from a study of shared clonotypes between healthy human individuals. All the donors were Caucasian adults who lived in Nashville, Tennessee. General observations from the study: Clonotypes shared by all four sorted-subset donors had higher generation probabilities than non-shared clonotypes.

This TCR derives from a man between 18 and 29 years old in good health. Some clones in this sample may be carry-over from other donors' samples. The sequencing input was naive CD4+ T cells from PBMCs. Stated subset: CD45RA+ positively selected. The gene calls are TRBV30 and TRBJ1-1, with TRBD1 as a possible D gene (6 bases). CDR3: CAWRIRGGDTEAFF. In DNA form, the CDR3 reads TGTGCCTGGCGAATTCGAGGGGGAGACACTGAAGCTTTCTTT.